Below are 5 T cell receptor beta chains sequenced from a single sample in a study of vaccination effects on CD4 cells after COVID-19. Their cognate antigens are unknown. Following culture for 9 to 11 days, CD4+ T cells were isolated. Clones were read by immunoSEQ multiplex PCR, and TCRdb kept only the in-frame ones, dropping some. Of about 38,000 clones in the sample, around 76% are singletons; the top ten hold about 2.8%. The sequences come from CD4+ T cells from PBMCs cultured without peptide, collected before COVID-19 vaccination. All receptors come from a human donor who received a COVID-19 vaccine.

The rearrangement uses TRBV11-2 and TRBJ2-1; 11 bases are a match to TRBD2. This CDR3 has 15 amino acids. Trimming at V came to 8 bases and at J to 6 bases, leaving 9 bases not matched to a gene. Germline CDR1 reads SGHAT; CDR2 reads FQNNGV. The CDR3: CASRSTSGGSNEQFF. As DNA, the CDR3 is TGTGCCAGCCGATCAACTAGCGGGGGATCCAATGAGCAGTTCTTC.

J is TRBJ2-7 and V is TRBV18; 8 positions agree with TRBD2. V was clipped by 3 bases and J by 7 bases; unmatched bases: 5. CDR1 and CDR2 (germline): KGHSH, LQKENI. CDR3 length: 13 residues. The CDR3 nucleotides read TGTGCCAGCTCACCCGGGAGGGGGGATGAGCAGTACGTC. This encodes CASSPGRGDEQYV.

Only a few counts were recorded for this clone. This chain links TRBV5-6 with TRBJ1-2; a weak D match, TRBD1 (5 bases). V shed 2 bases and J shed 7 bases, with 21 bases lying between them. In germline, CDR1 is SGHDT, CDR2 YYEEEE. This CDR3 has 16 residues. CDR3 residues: CASSFELGTPRGGYTF. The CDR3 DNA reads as TGTGCCAGCAGCTTCGAACTCGGGACTCCGAGAGGTGGCTACACCTTC.

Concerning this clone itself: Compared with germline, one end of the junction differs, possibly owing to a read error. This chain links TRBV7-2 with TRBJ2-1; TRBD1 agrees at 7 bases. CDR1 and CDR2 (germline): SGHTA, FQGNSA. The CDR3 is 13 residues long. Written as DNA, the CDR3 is TGTGCCAGCAGCTTAGTACGCGACAGGGCGGAGATCTTC. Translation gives CASSLVRDRAEIF.

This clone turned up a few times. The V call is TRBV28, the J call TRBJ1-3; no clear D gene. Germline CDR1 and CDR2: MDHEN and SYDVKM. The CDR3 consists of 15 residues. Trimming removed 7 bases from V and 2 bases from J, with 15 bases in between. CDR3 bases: TGTGCCAGCACCTCAATCCGGGGTGCTGGAAACACCATATATTTT. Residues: CASTSIRGAGNTIYF.